Listed below are T cell receptor beta chains from one sample, sequenced in a study of CD8 T cells in ankylosing spondylitis. TCRdb reprocessed the 5' RACE reads with MiXCR, giving one entry per CDR3 protein. The sample shows 200,000 to 300,000 distinct CDR3 sequences, 24% of them seen only once. The sequencing input was blood, either unsorted or a sorted T cell fraction (not recorded which). The receptors stem from a male donor with ankylosing spondylitis or in good health (not recorded which). CDR3s leave out the opening cysteine and the closing phenylalanine or tryptophan. Fields, in order: J gene, V gene, CDR3 protein.

J: TRBJ2-1; V: TRBV12-3/TRBV12-4; CDR3: ASRRGGSSYNEQF
J: TRBJ1-5; V: TRBV12-3/TRBV12-4; CDR3: ASSRDRGYQPQH
J: TRBJ2-5; V: TRBV20-1; CDR3: SARLAGEY
J: TRBJ1-1; V: TRBV10-3; CDR3: AISESTGTEAF
J: TRBJ2-3; V: TRBV7-2; CDR3: ASSSVGPDTQY
J: TRBJ2-1; V: TRBV20-1; CDR3: SARPRLAGGRLEQF
J: TRBJ2-3; V: TRBV18; CDR3: ASSPGPDGGTDTQY
J: TRBJ2-7; V: TRBV20-1; CDR3: SARKGPLEQY
J: TRBJ2-7; V: TRBV5-4; CDR3: AISPRGNSYEQY
J: TRBJ2-3; V: TRBV20-1; CDR3: SATSGEGTDTQY
J: TRBJ2-3; V: TRBV20-1; CDR3: SARASGASTDTQY
J: TRBJ2-3; V: TRBV20-1; CDR3: SARLGTDTQY
J: TRBJ2-1; V: TRBV6-2/TRBV6-3; CDR3: ASRSLQTWL
J: TRBJ1-5; V: TRBV11-2; CDR3: ASSFRPKARAGINQPQH
J: TRBJ1-1; V: TRBV11-1; CDR3: ASSLVGKPGTEAF
J: TRBJ2-3; V: TRBV11-3; CDR3: ASSFQHTQY
J: TRBJ2-2; V: TRBV10-3; CDR3: AIGTGVTGELF
J: TRBJ2-4; V: TRBV20-1; CDR3: SAPDTPWENIQY
J: TRBJ2-3; V: TRBV27; CDR3: ASSLISATTDTQY
J: TRBJ2-7; V: TRBV11-2; CDR3: ASKRVGNYEQY
J: TRBJ2-7; V: TRBV20-1; CDR3: SAILAGPYEQY
J: TRBJ2-5; V: TRBV20-1; CDR3: SARDRWESETQY
J: TRBJ1-6; V: TRBV12-3/TRBV12-4; CDR3: ASSLAEQGAPLH
J: TRBJ1-1; V: TRBV12-3/TRBV12-4; CDR3: ASSLVGRQAF
J: TRBJ2-5; V: TRBV20-1; CDR3: SARGLSWYQETQY
J: TRBJ1-2; V: TRBV21-1; CDR3: ASSKRVVGYT
J: TRBJ2-7; V: TRBV12-3/TRBV12-4; CDR3: ASSKGQGVLEQY
J: TRBJ2-7; V: TRBV20-1; CDR3: SASSPGGSYEQY
J: TRBJ2-1; V: TRBV20-1; CDR3: SARGDTRRSYYNEQF
J: TRBJ2-5; V: TRBV5-1; CDR3: ASRARSGGLQETQY
J: TRBJ2-3; V: TRBV25-1; CDR3: ASSSSGDGTDTQY
J: TRBJ1-2; V: TRBV7-3; CDR3: ASSATGDDGGYT
J: TRBJ2-5; V: TRBV12-3/TRBV12-4; CDR3: ASSWRGGPMGNRTQY
J: TRBJ1-5; V: TRBV29-1; CDR3: SVRQDPYQPQH
J: TRBJ2-1; V: TRBV12-3/TRBV12-4; CDR3: ASRPGWGHNEQF
J: TRBJ2-7; V: TRBV12-3/TRBV12-4; CDR3: ASSRVEGEQY
J: TRBJ2-7; V: TRBV5-1; CDR3: ASSLEAGRAYEQY
J: TRBJ2-7; V: TRBV10-2; CDR3: ASSGTGTIGYEQY
J: TRBJ2-5; V: TRBV20-1; CDR3: SATPSGGKETQY
J: TRBJ2-5; V: TRBV20-1; CDR3: SARDGQGSYVETQY
J: TRBJ2-7; V: TRBV6-1; CDR3: ASSPTFSGGREQY
J: TRBJ2-5; V: TRBV18; CDR3: ASSPPVLETQY
J: TRBJ1-1; V: TRBV6-2/TRBV6-3; CDR3: ASSYTTEAF
J: TRBJ2-7; V: TRBV10-1; CDR3: ASRPPSEGHEQY
J: TRBJ2-3; V: TRBV11-2; CDR3: ASSSPGLNTDTQY
J: TRBJ2-5; V: TRBV7-3; CDR3: ASSSKGYKQETQY
J: TRBJ1-1; V: TRBV20-1; CDR3: SAREILNTEAF
J: TRBJ2-7; V: TRBV12-3/TRBV12-4; CDR3: ASSPHIGYEQY
J: TRBJ2-5; V: TRBV29-1; CDR3: SVEALGLMETQY
J: TRBJ1-2; V: TRBV4-1; CDR3: ASSQGVLDGYT
J: TRBJ1-6; V: TRBV10-3; CDR3: AISAQQGGNSPLH
J: TRBJ1-1; V: TRBV20-1; CDR3: GGSRIRTEAF
J: TRBJ1-5; V: TRBV10-3; CDR3: AISESGSANQPQH
J: TRBJ2-7; V: TRBV4-1; CDR3: ASSKVQY
J: TRBJ2-1; V: TRBV23-1; CDR3: ASSQSQDNEQF
J: TRBJ1-6; V: TRBV12-3/TRBV12-4; CDR3: ASGGYNSPLH
J: TRBJ1-6; V: TRBV6-5; CDR3: ASSYSQGAPNSPLH